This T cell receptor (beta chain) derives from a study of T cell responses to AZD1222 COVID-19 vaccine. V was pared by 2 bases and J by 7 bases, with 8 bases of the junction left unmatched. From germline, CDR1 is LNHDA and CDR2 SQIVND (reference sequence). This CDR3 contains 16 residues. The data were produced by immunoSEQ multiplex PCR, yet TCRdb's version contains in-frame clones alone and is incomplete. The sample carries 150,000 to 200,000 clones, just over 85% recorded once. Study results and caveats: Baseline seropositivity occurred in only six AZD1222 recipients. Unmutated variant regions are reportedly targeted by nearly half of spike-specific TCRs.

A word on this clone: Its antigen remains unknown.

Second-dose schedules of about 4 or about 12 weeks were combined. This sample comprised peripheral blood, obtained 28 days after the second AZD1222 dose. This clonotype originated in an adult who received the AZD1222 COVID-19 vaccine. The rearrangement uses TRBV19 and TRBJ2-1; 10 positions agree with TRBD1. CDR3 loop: CASSIKSGQGINEQFF. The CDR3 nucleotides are TGTGCCAGTAGTATAAAATCGGGACAGGGGATTAATGAGCAGTTCTTC.